The entry below gives a single TCR beta chain sequence along with its context. Its antigen remains undetermined. No much larger clone is present one base from it, and per-base qualities are unavailable. These data come from a study of blood T cell repertoires in COVID-19 (dated by TCRdb to 2020 to 2022). With respect to the entire study: The collaborator samples originated in the United States, Italy and Spain and spanned the acute and convalescent phases of COVID-19. Sample metadata almost always included a de-identified subject ID, COVID-19 status, age in years and sex. Where available, HLA class I and class II types were obtained from metadata supplied by the sample provider rather than from assay-based typing. The dataset comprised deeply sampled blood TCRbeta repertoires from subjects exposed to, actively infected with, or recovered from COVID-19. Samples were obtained from the ongoing ImmuneRACE study (first 160 participants) and from 1,254 subjects provided by 6 global collaborators. The repertoires were released in a freely available public database meant as a resource for research on the immune response to SARS-CoV-2. The prospective study material was composed of cDNA or gDNA derived from T cells, B-cell-depleted T cells, or PBMCs.

In the germline V gene, CDR1 corresponds to SGHDT and CDR2 to YYEEEE. V sheds 4 bases and J sheds 0 bases, leaving 16 bases between their ends. Including cysteine and phenylalanine, the CDR3 has 16 amino acids. CDR3 DNA only is kept here, 48 bases in frame from base 1. Beyond this particular receptor, the publication reports: Clinical and demographic metadata were provided uncurated, with the amount varying by source and participant.

The immunoSEQ Assay, a bias-controlled multiplex PCR, was used to amplify TCRbeta CDR3 regions from genomic DNA. Per the authors' processing: Nucleated cell counts per sample were estimated from amplification of reference gene primers within the assay. To quantify the absolute abundance of each unique TCRbeta CDR3 rearrangement, sequence reads were collapsed and filtered. For each sample, productive Simpson clonality was calculated as the square root of Simpson's diversity index across productive rearrangements. TCRdb took over this immuneACCESS table, retaining in-frame rearrangements with V and J assigned. Such tables are incomplete; in checked studies, under half of the missing clones stem from an unresolved V gene, and the remainder is unexplained. V and J calls and clone size are given by that table; D and trimming were obtained from the DNA. Present in this sample are over 150,000 clones, about 88% of which were seen just once. Of the sample, over 15% is held by the ten largest clones.

In Seattle, one collaborating source enrolled patients while the infection was active and tracked those patients longitudinally over the course of disease. Each collaborating institution followed its own protocols to collect whole blood in K2EDTA tubes. Collaborator samples were shipped for TCRbeta analysis as frozen whole blood, isolated PBMCs, or DNA extracted from either sample type. The rearranged segments are TRBV5-6 and TRBJ1-2; tentative D gene TRBD1, with 6 bases matching. Sequenced sample: peripheral blood. The receptor comes from a man aged 50 or older with COVID-19, enrolled during active disease. The nucleotides read TGTGCCAGCAGCGCGACAGGTAACAGCCCTAACTATGGCTACACCTTC. It specifies CASSATGNSPNYGYTF.